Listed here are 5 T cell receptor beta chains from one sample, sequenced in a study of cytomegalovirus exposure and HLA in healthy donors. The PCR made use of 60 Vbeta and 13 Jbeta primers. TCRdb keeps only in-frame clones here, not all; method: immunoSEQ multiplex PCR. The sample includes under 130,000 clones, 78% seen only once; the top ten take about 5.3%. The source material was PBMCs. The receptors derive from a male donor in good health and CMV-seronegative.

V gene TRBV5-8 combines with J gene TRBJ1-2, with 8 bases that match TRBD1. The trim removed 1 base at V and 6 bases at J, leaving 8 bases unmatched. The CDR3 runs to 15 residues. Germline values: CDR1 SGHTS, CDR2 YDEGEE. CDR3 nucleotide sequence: TGTGCCAGCAGCTTGCGGACAGGGTACCGTGATGGCTACACCTTC. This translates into CASSLRTGYRDGYTF.

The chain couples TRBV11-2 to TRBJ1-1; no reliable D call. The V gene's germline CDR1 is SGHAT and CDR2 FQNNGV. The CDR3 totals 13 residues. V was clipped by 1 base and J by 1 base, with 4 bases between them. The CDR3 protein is CASSLGANTEAFF. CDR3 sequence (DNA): TGTGCCAGCAGCTTAGGGGCGAACACTGAAGCTTTCTTT. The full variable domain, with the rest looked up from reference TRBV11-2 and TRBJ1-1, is EAGVAQSPRYKIIEKRQSVAFWCNPISGHATLYWYQQILGQGPKLLIQFQNNGVVDDSQLPKDRFSAERLKGVDSTLKIQPAKLEDSAVYLCASSLGANTEAFFGQGTRLTVV.

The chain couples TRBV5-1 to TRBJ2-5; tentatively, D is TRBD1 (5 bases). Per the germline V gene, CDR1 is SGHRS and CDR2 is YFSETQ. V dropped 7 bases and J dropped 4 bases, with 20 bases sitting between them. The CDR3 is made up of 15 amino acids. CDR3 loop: CASSPRASRAETQYF. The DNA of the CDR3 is TGCGCCAGCTCCCCCAGGGCTTCTCGAGCAGAGACCCAGTACTTC.

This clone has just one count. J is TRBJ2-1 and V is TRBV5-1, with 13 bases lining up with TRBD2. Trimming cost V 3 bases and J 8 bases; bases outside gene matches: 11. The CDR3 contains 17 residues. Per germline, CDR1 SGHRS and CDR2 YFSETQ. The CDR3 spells CASSWRGLAGEGDEQFF. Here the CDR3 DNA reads TGCGCCAGCAGCTGGAGAGGACTAGCGGGAGAGGGCGATGAGCAGTTCTTC.

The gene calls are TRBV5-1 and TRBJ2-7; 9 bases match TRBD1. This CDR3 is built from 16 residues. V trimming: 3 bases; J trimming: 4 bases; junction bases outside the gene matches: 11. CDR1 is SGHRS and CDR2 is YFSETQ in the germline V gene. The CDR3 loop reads CASSSTSGTGMYEQYF. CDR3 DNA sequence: TGCGCCAGCAGCTCCACCTCCGGGACAGGGATGTACGAGCAGTACTTC.